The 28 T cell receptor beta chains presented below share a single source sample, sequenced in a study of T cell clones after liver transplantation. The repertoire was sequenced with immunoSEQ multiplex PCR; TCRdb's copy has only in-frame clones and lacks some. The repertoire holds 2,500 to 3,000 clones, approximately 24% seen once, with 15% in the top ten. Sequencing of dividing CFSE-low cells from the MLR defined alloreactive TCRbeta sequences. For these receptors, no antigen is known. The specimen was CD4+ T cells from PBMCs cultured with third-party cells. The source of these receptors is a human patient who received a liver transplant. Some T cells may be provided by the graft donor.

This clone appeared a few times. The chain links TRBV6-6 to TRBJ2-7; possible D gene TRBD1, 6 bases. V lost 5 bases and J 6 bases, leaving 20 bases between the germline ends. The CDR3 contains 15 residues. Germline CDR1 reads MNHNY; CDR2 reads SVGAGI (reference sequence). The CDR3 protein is CASSVPGTSKSEQYF. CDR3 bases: TGTGCCAGCAGTGTCCCGGGGACAAGTAAGAGCGAGCAGTACTTC.

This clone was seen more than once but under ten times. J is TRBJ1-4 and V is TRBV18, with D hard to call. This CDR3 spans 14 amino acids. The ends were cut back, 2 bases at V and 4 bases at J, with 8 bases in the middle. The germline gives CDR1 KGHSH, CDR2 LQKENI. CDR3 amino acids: CASSPTAVNEKLFF. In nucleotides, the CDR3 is TGTGCCAGCTCACCAACTGCAGTTAATGAAAAACTGTTTTTT.

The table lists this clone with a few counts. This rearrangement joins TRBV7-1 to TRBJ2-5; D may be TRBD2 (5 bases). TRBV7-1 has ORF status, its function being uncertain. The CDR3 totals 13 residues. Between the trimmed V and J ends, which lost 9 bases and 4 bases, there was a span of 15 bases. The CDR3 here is CARSGGPGETQYF. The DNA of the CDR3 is TGTGCCAGATCTGGAGGTCCCGGAGAGACCCAGTACTTC.

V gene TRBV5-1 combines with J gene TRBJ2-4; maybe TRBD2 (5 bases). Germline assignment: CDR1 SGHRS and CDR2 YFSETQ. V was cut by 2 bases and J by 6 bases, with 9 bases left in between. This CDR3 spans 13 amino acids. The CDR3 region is CASSLRESNIQYF. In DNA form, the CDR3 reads TGCGCCAGCAGCTTACGGGAATCAAACATTCAGTACTTC.

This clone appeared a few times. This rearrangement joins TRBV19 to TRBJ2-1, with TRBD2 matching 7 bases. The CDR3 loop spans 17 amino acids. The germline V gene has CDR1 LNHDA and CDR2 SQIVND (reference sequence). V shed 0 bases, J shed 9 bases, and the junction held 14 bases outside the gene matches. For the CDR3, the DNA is TGTGCCAGTAGTATAGATCCAGCAGGGAGGGTGCAAGGTGAGCAGTTCTTC. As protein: CASSIDPAGRVQGEQFF.

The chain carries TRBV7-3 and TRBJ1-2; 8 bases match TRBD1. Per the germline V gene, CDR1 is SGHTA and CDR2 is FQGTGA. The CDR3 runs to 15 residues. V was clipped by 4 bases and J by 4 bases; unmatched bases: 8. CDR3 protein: CASSSRQGLGYGYTF. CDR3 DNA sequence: TGTGCCAGCAGCTCCAGACAGGGGCTTGGCTATGGCTACACCTTC.

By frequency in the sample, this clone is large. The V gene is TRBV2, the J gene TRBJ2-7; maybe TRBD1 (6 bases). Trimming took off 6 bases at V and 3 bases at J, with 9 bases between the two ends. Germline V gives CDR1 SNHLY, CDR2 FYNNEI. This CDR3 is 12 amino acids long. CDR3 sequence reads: CASSAQGYEQYF. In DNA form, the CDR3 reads TGTGCCAGCAGCGCACAGGGCTACGAGCAGTACTTC.

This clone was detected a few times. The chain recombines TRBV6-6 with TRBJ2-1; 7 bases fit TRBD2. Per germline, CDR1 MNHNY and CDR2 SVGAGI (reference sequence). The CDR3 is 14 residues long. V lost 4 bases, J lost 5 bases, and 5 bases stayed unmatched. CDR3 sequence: CASSWRLADNEQFF. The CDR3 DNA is TGTGCCAGCAGTTGGCGGCTAGCGGACAATGAGCAGTTCTTC.

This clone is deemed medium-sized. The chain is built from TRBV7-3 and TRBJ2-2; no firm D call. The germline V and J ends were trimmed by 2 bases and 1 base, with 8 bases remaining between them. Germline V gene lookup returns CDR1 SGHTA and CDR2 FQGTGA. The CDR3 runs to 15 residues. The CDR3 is CASSLGQENTGELFF. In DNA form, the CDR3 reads TGTGCCAGCAGCTTAGGGCAGGAGAACACCGGGGAGCTGTTTTTT.

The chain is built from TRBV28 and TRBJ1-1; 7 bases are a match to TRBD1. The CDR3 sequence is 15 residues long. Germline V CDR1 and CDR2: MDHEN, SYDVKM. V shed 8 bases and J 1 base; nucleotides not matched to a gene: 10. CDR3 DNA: TGTGCCAGCGCAACAAGTGGGACAGCGAACACTGAAGCTTTCTTT. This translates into CASATSGTANTEAFF.

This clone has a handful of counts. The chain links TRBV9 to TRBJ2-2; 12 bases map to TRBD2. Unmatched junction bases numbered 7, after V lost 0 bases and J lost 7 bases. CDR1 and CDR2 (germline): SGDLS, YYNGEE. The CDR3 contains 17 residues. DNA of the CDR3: TGTGCCAGCAGCGTAGCCCTAGCGGGGGGGCCATTCGGGGAGCTGTTTTTT. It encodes CASSVALAGGPFGELFF.

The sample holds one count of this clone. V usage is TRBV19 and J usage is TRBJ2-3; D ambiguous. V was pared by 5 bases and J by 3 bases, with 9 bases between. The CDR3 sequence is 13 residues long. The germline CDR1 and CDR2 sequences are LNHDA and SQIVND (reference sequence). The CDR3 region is CASSWTTTDTQYF. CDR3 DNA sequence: TGTGCCAGTAGTTGGACCACAACAGATACGCAGTATTTT. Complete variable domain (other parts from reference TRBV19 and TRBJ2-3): DGGITQSPKYLFRKEGQNVTLSCEQNLNHDAMYWYRQDPGQGLRLIYYSQIVNDFQKGDIAEGYSVSREKKESFPLTVTSAQKNPTAFYLCASSWTTTDTQYFGPGTRLTVL.

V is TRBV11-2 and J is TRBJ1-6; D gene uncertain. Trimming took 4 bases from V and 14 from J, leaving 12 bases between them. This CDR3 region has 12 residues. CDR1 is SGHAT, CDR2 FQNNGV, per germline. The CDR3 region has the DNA TGTGCCAGCAGCTACAGTAGGAAGGCCCTCCACTTT. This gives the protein CASSYSRKALHF.

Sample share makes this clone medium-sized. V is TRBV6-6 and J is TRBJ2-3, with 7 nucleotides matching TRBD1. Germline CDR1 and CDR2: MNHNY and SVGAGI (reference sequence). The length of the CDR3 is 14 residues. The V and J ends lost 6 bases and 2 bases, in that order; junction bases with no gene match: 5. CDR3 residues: CASSPGQHTDTQYF. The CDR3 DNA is TGTGCCAGCAGCCCGGGACAGCACACAGATACGCAGTATTTT.

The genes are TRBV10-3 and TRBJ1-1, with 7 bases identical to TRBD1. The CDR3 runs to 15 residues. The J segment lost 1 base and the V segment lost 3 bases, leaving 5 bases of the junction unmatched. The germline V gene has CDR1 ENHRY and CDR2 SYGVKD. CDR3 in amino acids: CAISDPRQGNTEAFF. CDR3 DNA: TGTGCCATCAGTGACCCCAGACAGGGGAACACTGAAGCTTTCTTT.

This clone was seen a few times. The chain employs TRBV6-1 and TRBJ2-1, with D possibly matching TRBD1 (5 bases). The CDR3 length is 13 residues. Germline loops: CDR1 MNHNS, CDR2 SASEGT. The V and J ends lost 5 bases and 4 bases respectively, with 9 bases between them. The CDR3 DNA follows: TGTGCCAGCAGTATGACAGCTTACAATGAGCAGTTCTTC. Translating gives CASSMTAYNEQFF.

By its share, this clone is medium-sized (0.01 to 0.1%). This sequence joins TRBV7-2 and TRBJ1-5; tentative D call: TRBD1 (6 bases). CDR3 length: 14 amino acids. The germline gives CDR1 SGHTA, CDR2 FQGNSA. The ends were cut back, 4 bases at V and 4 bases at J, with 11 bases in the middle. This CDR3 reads CASSYGQINQPQHF. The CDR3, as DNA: TGTGCCAGCAGCTATGGACAGATTAATCAGCCCCAGCATTTT. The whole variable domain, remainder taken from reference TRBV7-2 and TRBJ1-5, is GAGVSQSPSNKVTEKGKDVELRCDPISGHTALYWYRQSLGQGLEFLIYFQGNSAPDKSGLPSDRFSAERTGGSVSTLTIQRTQQEDSAVYLCASSYGQINQPQHFGDGTRLSIL.

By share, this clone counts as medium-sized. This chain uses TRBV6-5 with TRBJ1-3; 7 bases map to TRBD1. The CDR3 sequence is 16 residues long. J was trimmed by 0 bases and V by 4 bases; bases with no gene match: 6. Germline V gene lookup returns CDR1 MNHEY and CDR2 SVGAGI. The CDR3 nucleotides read TGTGCCAGCAGTTCAACAGGGGCCTACTCTGGAAACACCATATATTTT. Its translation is CASSSTGAYSGNTIYF.

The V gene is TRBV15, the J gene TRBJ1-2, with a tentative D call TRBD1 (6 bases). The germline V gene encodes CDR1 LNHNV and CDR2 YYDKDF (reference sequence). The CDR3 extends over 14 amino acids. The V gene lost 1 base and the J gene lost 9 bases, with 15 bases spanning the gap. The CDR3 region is CATSRGQVARSYTF. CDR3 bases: TGTGCCACCAGCAGAGGACAGGTCGCTAGGAGCTACACCTTC.

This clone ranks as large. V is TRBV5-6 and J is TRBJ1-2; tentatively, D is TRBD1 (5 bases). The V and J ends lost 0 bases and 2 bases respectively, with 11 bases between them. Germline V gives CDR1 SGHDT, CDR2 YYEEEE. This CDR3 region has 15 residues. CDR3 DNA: TGTGCCAGCAGCTTGGGGCCGGGGACCAACTATGGCTACACCTTC. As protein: CASSLGPGTNYGYTF.

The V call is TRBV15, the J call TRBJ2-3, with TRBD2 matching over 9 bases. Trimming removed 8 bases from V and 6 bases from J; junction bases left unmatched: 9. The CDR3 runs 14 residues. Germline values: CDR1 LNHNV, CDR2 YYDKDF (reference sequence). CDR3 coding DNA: TGTGCCACCCATCGACAGCGGGAGGACGATACGCAGTATTTT. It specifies CATHRQREDDTQYF.

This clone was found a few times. The DNA for the CDR3 is TGTGCCTGGAGTTCCCTAGTGAAGGCGGGAGGGGTGCGCGAGCAGTACTTC. This translates into CAWSSLVKAGGVREQYF. The chain couples TRBV30 to TRBJ2-7; TRBD2 matches at 9 bases. The CDR3 contains 17 residues. The J segment lost 6 bases and the V segment lost 2 bases, leaving 17 bases of the junction unmatched. Germline-derived CDR1 and CDR2 are GTSNPN and SVGIG (reference sequence).

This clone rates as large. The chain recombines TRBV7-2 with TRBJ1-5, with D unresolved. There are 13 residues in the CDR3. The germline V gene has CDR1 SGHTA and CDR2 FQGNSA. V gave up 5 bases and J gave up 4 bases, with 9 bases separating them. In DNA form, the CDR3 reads TGTGCCAGCAGCGTCCGGGGTAATCAGCCCCAGCATTTT. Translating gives CASSVRGNQPQHF.

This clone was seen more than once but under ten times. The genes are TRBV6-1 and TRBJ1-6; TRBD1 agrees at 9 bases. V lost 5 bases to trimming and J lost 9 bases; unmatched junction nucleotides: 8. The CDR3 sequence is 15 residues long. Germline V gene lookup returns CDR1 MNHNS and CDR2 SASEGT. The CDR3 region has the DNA TGTGCCAGCAGTCCTCCAACAGGGGGCAGTTCACCCCTCCACTTT. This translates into CASSPPTGGSSPLHF.

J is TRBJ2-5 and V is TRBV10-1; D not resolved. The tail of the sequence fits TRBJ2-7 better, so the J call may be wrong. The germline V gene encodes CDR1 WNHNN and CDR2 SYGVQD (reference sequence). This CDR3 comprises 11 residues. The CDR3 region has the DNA TGCGCCAGCAGTCAGGCTTACGAGCAGTACTTC. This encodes CASSQAYEQYF.

The CDR3 here is CASSLGQLSYEQYF. CDR3 coding DNA: TGCGCCAGCAGCTTGGGGCAGCTCTCCTACGAGCAGTACTTC. The chain is built from TRBV5-1 and TRBJ2-7; D is undetermined. The CDR3 extends over 14 amino acids. CDR1 SGHRS and CDR2 YFSETQ come from the germline V gene. V shed 0 bases and J shed 0 bases, with 7 bases lying between them.

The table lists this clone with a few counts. The CDR3 spells CASSFLSGGTNIQYF. CDR3 in DNA: TGTGCCAGCAGCTTCCTTAGCGGGGGGACGAACATTCAGTACTTC. V usage is TRBV7-8 and J usage is TRBJ2-4; TRBD2 matches at 10 bases. This CDR3 comprises 15 residues. Germline assignment: CDR1 SGHVS and CDR2 FQNEAQ. V lost 3 bases to trimming and J lost 7 bases; unmatched junction nucleotides: 6. Full variable domain (rest looked up from reference TRBV7-8 and TRBJ2-4): GAGVSQSPRYKVAKRGQDVALRCDPISGHVSLFWYQQALGQGPEFLTYFQNEAQLDKSGLPSDRFFAERPEGSVSTLKIQRTQQEDSAVYLCASSFLSGGTNIQYFGAGTRLSVL.

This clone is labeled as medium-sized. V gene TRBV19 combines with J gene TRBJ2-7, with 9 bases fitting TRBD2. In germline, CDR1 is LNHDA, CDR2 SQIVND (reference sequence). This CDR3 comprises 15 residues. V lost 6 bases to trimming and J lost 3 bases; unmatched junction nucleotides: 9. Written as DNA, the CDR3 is TGTGCCAGTAGCCCCAATAGCGGGGGTGTCTACGAGCAGTACTTC. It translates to CASSPNSGGVYEQYF.